The text below deals with one T cell receptor (beta chain). Only a few counts were recorded for this clonotype. The antigen it binds to is not known. No much larger clone exists at a distance of one base, and base qualities are not known. The data derive from a study of human T cells and chemical hapten exposure (dated by TCRdb to the early 2020s). Looking at the study overall: For sensitization, 2% DPC in acetone was applied to a 2 cm by 2 cm area of upper inner arm skin. Throughout the roughly 25-week study period, patients were also given weekly therapeutic DPC doses on the scalp. Patch testing on the upper back used Finn chambers containing 0.01% DPC, with scoring done after 6 days according to International Contact Dermatitis Research Group standards. The mostly female patient cohort included alopecia areata with under or over 50% scalp involvement, alopecia totalis and alopecia universalis. Libraries were pooled for sequencing, and per-sample TCR yields varied mainly because of small differences in library volumes within the pool. In alopecia patients, the study followed how the peripheral blood TCR repertoire changed in vivo over primary and secondary sensitization to diphenylcyclopropenone (DPC), a hapten. Blood was sampled from patients pre-sensitization (week 0) and at 2, 6 and about 24 weeks after DPC sensitization. For TCR sequencing, blood came from 25 to 35 alopecia patients at anywhere from one to four time points (pre-sensitization, 2, 6 and 24 weeks).

Library prep was done by RACE. The instrument given in TCRdb is NextSeq 500. Library preparation attached unique molecular identifiers to individual cDNA molecules for quantitative, reproducible TCR counting. For every blood RNA sample, sequencing covered both the TCR alpha and TCR beta chains. The source study handled its data this way. Samples had a median of about 90,000 TCRs, with a range from roughly 23,224 to 750,000. The Decombinator software suite was used to annotate V, J and CDR3 in the TCR reads. Every sample was subsampled to the same number of TCRs (28,000) for the PS versus PT1 abundance plots. Expanded TCRs were defined as absent before sensitization and observed at least eight times at the 2-week time point. TCRdb itself trimmed the public reads at Q25 with fastp, ran MiXCR and retained productive beta chains. Entries that share a CDR3 protein sequence are merged under the most common genes and DNA. The V and J calls here are based on TCRdb, not the publication. The sample table holds 84,000 or so distinct CDR3 sequences, of which about 10% were seen once. Jointly, the top ten make up roughly 2.4% of the sample.

Reading the label with the study, this specimen's time point is: patch test 2, 6 weeks after DPC sensitization. Reading the label with the study, this specimen's treatment or condition is: therapeutic diphenylcyclopropenone sensitization with weekly scalp DPC. Blood at each patch-test visit was drawn before the patch test was applied. Patients were eligible if aged 18 to 70, diagnosed with alopecia and judged suitable for DPC therapy, and pregnant patients were excluded. Total RNA was extracted from unfractionated whole blood collected in Tempus Blood RNA tubes. The CDR3 goes from the cysteine to the phenylalanine over 14 residues. Only the CDR3 portion is preserved as DNA: 42 bases, with reading frame beginning at the first base. V has 4 bases trimmed and J has 3 bases trimmed; junction bases matching no gene number 6. For CDR1 and CDR2, the germline V gene lists SGDLS and YYNGEE. The paper's findings and limits, for the study overall: A positive correlation was found between the number of PT1 expanded TCRs and patch test score, with significance reached at thresholds 8, 16 and 32 but not 4. After repeated subsampling, changes were observed in the strength of the expansion versus patch-test correlation and in the threshold at which the correlation became significant. The number of TCRs above 1 in 1000 frequency did not change with DPC sensitization; there was no evidence of global repertoire structure alterations. Compared with pre-sensitization or healthy control sets, expanded TCRs formed significantly more large CDR3 similarity clusters, which is consistent with antigen-driven responses. Because every patient had alopecia, a presumed autoimmune disease, the patients' immune response might differ from that of healthy individuals.

The chain employs TRBV9 and TRBJ2-7, and 8 junction bases match TRBD2. This receptor was identified in a woman aged 30 to 39 with alopecia areata. Some clones in this sample may be carry-over from other donors' samples. The sample here was whole blood, taken in connection with sensitization to the hapten diphenylcyclopropenone (DPC). The sequenced DNA is TGTGCCAGCAGCCGGGGGGGGCCCCTCTACGAGCAGTACTTC. Translation gives CASSRGGPLYEQYF.